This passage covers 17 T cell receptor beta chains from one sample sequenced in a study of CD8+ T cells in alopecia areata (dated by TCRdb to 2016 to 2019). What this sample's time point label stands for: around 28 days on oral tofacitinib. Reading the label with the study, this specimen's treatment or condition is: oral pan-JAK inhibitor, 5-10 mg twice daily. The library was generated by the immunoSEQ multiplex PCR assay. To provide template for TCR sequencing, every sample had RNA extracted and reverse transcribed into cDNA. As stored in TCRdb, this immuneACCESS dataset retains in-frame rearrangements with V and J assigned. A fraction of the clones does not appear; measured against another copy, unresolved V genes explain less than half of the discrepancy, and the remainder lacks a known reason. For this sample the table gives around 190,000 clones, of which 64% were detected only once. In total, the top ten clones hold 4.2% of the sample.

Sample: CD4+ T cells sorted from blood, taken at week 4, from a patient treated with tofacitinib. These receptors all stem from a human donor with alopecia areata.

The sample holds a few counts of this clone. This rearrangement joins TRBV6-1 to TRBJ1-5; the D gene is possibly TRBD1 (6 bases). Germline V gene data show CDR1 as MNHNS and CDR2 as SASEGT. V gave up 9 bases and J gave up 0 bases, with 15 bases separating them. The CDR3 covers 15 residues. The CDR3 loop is CASNGGGVSNQPQHF. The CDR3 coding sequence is TGTGCCAGTAATGGGGGGGGCGTTAGCAATCAGCCCCAGCATTTT.

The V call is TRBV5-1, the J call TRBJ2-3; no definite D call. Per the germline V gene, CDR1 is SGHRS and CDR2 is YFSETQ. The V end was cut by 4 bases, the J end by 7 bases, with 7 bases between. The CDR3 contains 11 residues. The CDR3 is CASSVTNTQYF. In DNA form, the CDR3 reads TGCGCCAGCAGCGTGACAAATACGCAGTATTTT.

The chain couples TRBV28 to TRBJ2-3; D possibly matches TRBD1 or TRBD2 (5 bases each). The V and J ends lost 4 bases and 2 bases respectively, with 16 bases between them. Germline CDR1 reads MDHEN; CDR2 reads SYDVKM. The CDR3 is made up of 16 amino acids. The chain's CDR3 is CASSSGTAWDTDTQYF. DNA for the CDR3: TGTGCCAGCAGTTCTGGGACCGCCTGGGACACAGATACGCAGTATTTT. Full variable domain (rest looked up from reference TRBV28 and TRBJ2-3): DVKVTQSSRYLVKRTGEKVFLECVQDMDHENMFWYRQDPGLGLRLIYFSYDVKMKEKGDIPEGYSVSREKKERFSLILESASTNQTSMYLCASSSGTAWDTDTQYFGPGTRLTVL.

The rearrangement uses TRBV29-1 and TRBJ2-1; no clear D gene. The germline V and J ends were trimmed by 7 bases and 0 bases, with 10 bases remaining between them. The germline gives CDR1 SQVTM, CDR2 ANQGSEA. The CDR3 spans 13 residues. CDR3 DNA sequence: TGCAGCGCCCGGACGAGCTCCTACAATGAGCAGTTCTTC. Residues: CSARTSSYNEQFF.

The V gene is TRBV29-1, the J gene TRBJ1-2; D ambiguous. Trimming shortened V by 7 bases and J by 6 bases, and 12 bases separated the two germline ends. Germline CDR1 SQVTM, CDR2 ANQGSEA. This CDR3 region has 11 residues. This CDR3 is CSARGLDGYTF. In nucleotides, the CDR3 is TGCAGCGCAAGAGGTTTGGATGGCTACACCTTC.

The CDR3 DNA sequence: TGTGCCAGCAGTGATCTGGGGAACTATGGCTACACCTTC. This codes for CASSDLGNYGYTF. The chain couples TRBV2 to TRBJ1-2; no reliable D call. Per the germline V gene, CDR1 is SNHLY and CDR2 is FYNNEI. The CDR3 has 13 residues. The V end was cut by 3 bases, the J end by 2 bases, with 7 bases between.

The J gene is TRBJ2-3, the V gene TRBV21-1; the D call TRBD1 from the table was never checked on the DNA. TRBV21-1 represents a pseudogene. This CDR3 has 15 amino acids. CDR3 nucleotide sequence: TGTGCCAGCAGCCCGGGACAGGGAGGGACAGATACGCAGTATTTT. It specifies CASSPGQGGTDTQYF.

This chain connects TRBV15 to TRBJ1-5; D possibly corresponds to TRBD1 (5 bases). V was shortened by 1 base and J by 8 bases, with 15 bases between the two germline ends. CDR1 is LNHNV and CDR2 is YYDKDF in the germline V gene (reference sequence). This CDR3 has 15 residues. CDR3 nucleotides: TGTGCCACCAGCAGAGTAACGACGTTGGACAAGCCCCAGCATTTT. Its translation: CATSRVTTLDKPQHF.

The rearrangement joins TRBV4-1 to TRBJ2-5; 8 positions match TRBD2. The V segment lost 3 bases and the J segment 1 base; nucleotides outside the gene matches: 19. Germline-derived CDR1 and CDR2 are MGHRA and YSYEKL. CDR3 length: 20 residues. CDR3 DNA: TGCGCCAGCAGCCAGGCCCCCACTAGCGGAGTGGGGGGCAGCCAAGAGACCCAGTACTTC. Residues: CASSQAPTSGVGGSQETQYF.

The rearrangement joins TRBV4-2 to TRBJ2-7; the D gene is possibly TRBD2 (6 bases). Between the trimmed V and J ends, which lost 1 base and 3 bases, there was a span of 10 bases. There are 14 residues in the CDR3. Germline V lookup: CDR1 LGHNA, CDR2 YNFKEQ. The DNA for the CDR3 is TGTGCCAGCAGCCAAGGGCGGGATTACTACGAGCAGTACTTC. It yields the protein CASSQGRDYYEQYF.

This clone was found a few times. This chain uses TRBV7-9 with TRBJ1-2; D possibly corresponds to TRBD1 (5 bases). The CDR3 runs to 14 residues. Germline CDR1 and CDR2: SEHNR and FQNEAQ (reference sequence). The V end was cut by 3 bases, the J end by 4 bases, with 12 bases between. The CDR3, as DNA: TGTGCCAGCAGCTTGGAAGAGGGACTCTATGGCTACACCTTC. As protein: CASSLEEGLYGYTF.

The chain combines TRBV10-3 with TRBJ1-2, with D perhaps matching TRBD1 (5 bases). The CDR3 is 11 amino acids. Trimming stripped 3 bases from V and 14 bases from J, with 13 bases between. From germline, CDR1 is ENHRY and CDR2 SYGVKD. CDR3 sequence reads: CAISDGRAQTF. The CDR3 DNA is TGTGCCATCAGTGATGGCAGGGCTCAGACCTTC.

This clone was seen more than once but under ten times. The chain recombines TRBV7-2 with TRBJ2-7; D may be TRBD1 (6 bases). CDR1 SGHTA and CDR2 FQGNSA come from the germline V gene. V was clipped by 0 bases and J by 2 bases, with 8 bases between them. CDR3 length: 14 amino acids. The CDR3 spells CASSLAGTTYEQYF. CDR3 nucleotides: TGTGCCAGCAGCTTAGCGGGGACAACCTACGAGCAGTACTTC.

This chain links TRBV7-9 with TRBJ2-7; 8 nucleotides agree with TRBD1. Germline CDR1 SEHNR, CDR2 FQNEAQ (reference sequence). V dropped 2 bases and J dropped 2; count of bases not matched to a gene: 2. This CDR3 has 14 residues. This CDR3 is CASSLRTGTYEQYF. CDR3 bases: TGTGCCAGCAGCTTAAGGACAGGGACCTACGAGCAGTACTTC.

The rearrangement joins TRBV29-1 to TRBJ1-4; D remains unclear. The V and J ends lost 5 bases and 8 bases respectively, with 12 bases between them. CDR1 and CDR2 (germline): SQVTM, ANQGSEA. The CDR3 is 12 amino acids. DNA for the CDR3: TGCAGCGTTTCCCGGGGAGAGGAAAAACTGTTTTTT. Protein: CSVSRGEEKLFF.

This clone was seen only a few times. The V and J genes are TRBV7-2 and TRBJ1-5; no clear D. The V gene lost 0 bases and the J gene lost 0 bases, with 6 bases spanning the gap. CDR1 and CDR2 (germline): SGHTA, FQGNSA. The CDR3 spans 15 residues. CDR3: CASSLALYSNQPQHF. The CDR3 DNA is TGTGCCAGCAGCTTAGCGCTGTATAGCAATCAGCCCCAGCATTTT.

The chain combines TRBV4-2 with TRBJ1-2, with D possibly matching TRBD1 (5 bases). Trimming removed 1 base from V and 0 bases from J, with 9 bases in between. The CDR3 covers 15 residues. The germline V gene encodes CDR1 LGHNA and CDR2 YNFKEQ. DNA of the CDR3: TGTGCCAGCAGCCAAGGGCAGGGAGCTAACTATGGCTACACCTTC. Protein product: CASSQGQGANYGYTF.